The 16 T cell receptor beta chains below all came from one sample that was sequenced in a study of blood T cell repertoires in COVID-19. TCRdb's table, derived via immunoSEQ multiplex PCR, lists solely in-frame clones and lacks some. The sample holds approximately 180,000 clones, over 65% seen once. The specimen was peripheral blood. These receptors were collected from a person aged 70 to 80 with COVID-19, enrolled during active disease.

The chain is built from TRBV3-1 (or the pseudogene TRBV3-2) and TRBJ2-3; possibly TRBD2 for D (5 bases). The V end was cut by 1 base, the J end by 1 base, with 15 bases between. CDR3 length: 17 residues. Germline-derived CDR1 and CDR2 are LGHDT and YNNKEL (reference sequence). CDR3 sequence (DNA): TGTGCCAGCAGCCAAGGACTACTAGGACCACGCACAGATACGCAGTATTTT. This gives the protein CASSQGLLGPRTDTQYF.

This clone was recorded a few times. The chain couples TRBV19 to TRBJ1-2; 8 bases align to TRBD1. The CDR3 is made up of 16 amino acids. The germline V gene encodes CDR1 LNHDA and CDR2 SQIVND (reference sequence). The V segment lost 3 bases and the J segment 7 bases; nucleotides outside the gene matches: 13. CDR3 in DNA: TGTGCCAGTAGTATTCAAAGGCGTGGACAGGGTACTGGCTACACCTTC. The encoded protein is CASSIQRRGQGTGYTF.

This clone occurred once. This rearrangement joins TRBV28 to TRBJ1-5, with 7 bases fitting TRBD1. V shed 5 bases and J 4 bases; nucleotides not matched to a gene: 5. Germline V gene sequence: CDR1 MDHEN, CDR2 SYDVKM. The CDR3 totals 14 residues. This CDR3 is CASSKRTGNQPQHF. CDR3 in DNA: TGTGCCAGCAGTAAAAGGACAGGTAATCAGCCCCAGCATTTT.

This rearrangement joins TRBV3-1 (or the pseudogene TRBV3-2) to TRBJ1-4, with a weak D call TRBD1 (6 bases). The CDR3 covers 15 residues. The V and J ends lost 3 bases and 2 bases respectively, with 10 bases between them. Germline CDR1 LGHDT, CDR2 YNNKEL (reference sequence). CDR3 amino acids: CASSHGQLTNEKLFF. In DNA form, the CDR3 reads TGTGCCAGCAGCCACGGACAGCTTACTAATGAAAAACTGTTTTTT.

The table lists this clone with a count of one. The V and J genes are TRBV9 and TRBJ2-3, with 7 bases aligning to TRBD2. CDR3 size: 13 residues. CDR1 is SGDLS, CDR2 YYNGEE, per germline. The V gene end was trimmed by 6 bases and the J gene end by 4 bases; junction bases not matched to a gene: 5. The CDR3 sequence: CASNRGDADTQYF. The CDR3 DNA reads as TGTGCCAGCAATCGGGGGGATGCAGATACGCAGTATTTT.

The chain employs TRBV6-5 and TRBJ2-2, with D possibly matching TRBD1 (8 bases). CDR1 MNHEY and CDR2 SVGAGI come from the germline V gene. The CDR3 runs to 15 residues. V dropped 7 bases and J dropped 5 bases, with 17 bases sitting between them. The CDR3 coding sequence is TGTGCCAGCACCCACAGGGGGGGGAGGACCGGGGAGCTGTTTTTT. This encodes CASTHRGGRTGELFF.

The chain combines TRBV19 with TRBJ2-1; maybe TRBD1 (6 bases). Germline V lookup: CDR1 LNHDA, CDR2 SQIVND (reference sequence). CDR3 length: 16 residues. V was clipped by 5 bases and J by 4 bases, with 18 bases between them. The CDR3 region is CASSVKTGNLYNEQFF. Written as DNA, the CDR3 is TGTGCCAGTAGTGTAAAAACAGGGAATCTTTACAATGAGCAGTTCTTC.

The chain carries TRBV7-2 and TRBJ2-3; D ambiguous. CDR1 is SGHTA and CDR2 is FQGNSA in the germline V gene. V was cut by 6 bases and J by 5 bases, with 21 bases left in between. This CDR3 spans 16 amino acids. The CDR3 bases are TGTGCCAGCAGGCCACCCGGTCCACCCGATGGAGATACGCAGTATTTT. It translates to CASRPPGPPDGDTQYF.

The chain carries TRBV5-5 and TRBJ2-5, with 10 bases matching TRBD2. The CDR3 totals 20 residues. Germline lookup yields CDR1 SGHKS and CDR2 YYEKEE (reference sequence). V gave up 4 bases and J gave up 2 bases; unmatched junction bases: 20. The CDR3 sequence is CASSLYSWTSGLNPQETQYF. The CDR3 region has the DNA TGTGCCAGCAGCCTATACTCCTGGACTAGCGGCCTAAACCCTCAAGAGACCCAGTACTTC.

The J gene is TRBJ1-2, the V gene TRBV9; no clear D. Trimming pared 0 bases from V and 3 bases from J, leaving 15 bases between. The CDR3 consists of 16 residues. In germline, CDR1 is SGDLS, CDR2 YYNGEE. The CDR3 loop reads CASSVGSEWTDYGYTF. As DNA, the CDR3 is TGTGCCAGCAGCGTAGGTTCCGAGTGGACTGACTATGGCTACACCTTC. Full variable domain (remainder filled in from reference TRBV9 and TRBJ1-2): DSGVTQTPKHLITATGQRVTLRCSPRSGDLSVYWYQQSLDQGLQFLIQYYNGEERAKGNILERFSAQQFPDLHSELNLSSLELGDSALYFCASSVGSEWTDYGYTFGSGTRLTVV.

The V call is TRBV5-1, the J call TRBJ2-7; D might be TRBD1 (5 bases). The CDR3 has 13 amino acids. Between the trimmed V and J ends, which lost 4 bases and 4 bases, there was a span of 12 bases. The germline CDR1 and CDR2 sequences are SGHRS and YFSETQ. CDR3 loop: CASSPDSAYEQYF. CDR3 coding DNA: TGCGCCAGCAGCCCTGACAGCGCTTACGAGCAGTACTTC.

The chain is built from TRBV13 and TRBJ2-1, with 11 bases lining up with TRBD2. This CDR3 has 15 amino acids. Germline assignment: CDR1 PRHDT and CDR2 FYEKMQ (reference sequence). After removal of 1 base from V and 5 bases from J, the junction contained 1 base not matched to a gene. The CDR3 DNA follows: TGTGCCAGCAGCTTAGCACTAGCGGGGGACAATGAGCAGTTCTTC. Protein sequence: CASSLALAGDNEQFF.

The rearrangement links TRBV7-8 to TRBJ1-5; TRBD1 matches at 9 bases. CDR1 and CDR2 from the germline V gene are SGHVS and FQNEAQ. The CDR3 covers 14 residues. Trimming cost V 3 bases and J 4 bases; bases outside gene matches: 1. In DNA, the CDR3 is TGTGCCAGCAGCTTGGGGACAGGGAATCAGCCCCAGCATTTT. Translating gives CASSLGTGNQPQHF.

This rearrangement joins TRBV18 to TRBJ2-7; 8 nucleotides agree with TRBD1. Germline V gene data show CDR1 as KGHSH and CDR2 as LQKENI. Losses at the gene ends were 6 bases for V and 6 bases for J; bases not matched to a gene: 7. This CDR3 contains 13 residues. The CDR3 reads CASSYSTGGEQYF. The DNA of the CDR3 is TGTGCCAGCTCCTACAGTACAGGGGGCGAGCAGTACTTC. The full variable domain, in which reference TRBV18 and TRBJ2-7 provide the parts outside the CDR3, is NAGVMQNPRHLVRRRGQEARLRCSPMKGHSHVYWYRQLPEEGLKFMVYLQKENIIDESGMPKERFSAEFPKEGPSILRIQQVVRGDSAAYFCASSYSTGGEQYFGPGTRLTVT.

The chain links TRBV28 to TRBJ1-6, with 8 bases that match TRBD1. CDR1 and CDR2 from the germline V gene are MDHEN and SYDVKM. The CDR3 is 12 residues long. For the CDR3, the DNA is TGTGCACAACAGGGGGGGAATTCACCCCTCCACTTT. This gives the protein CAQQGGNSPLHF.

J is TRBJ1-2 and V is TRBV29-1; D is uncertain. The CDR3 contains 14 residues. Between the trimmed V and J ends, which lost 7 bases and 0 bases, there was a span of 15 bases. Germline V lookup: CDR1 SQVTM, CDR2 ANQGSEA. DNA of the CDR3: TGCAGCGCCCATGGCGGTCCAGCTAACTATGGCTACACCTTC. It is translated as CSAHGGPANYGYTF.